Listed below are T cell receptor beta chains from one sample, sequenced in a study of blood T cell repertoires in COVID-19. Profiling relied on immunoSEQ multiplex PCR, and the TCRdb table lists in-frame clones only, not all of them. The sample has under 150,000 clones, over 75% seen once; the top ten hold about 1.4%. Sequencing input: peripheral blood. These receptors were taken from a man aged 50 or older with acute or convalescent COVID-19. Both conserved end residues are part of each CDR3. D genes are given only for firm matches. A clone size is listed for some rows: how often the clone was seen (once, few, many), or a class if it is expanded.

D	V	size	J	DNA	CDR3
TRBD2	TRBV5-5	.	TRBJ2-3	TGTGCCAGCAGCCGGACTAGCGGTTCAGATACGCAGTATTTT	CASSRTSGSDTQYF
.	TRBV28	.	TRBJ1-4	TGTGCCAGCACCTCGGGAGGGGCCCTTAATGAAAAACTGTTTTTT	CASTSGGALNEKLFF
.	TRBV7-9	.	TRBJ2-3	TGTGCCAGCAGCTTAGCCCCTAGCACAGATACGCAGTATTTT	CASSLAPSTDTQYF
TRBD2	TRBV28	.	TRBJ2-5	TGTGCCAGCACCCACACCGGACTAGCGGGGGAGACCCAGTACTTC	CASTHTGLAGETQYF
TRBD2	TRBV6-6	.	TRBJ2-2	TGTGCCAGCAGTCGCTCCGCGGGGGGGGACCGCACCGGGGAGCTGTTTTTT	CASSRSAGGDRTGELFF
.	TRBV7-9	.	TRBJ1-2	TGTGCCAGCAGCCAGTGGAGTAAGCTAAACTATGGCTACACCTTC	CASSQWSKLNYGYTF
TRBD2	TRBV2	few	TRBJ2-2	TGTGCCAGCAGCCTAATTAGCGGGGGGAACACCGGGGAGCTGTTTTTT	CASSLISGGNTGELFF
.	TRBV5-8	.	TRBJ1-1	TGTGCCAGCCCAACCGCAGGAGGGTATCGGAACACTGAAGCTTTCTTT	CASPTAGGYRNTEAFF
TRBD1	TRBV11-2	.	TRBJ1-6	TGTGCCAGCAGATTCCCGGGACAGGGGAATTCACCCCTCCACTTT	CASRFPGQGNSPLHF
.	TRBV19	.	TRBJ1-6	TGTGCCAGTAGTGCGGACAGAAATAATTCACCCCTCCACTTT	CASSADRNNSPLHF
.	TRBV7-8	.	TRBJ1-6	TGTGCCAGCAGCTTAGGGCGGGCAGACGATTCACCCCTCCACTTT	CASSLGRADDSPLHF
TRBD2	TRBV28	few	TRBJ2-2	TGTGCCAGCTTGCTAGCGGGGGCGAACACCGGGGAGCTGTTTTTT	CASLLAGANTGELFF
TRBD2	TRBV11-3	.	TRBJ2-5	TGTGCCAGCAGCTTAGATGTGCCCGCGGGAGGGAGTCAAGAGACCCAGTACTTC	CASSLDVPAGGSQETQYF
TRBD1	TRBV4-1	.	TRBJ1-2	TGCGCCAGCAGCTTACAGGGGGCGAATGGCTACACCTTC	CASSLQGANGYTF
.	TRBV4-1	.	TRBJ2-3	TGCGCCAGCAGCCAAGTCCCGTTGGGGGGGCAAGATACGCAGTATTTT	CASSQVPLGGQDTQYF
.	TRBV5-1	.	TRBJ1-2	TGCGCCAGCAGCTCGGGACTGGGGGGCTACACCTTC	CASSSGLGGYTF
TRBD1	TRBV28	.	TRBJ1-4	TGTGCCAGCAGTCCGGGCGGGACAGCCCTTGAAAAACTGTTTTTT	CASSPGGTALEKLFF
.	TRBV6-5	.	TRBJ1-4	TGTGCCAGCAGTACGCAGAACAGCGAAAAACTGTTTTTT	CASSTQNSEKLFF
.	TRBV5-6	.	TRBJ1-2	TGTGCCAGCAGCTTGGCAGGAAACTATGGCTACACCTTC	CASSLAGNYGYTF
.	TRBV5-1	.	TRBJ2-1	TGCGCCAGCAGCCCCATAGCGGACCCCAATGAGCAGTTCTTC	CASSPIADPNEQFF
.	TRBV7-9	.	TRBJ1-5	TGTGCCAGCAGCTTAGCGGGAGGGGCCGGGCAGCCCCAGCATTTT	CASSLAGGAGQPQHF
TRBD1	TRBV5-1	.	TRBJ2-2	TGCGCCAGCAGCTTGACAGGGGGCAACACCGGGGAGCTGTTTTTT	CASSLTGGNTGELFF
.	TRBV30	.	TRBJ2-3	TGTGCCTGGAGTGTACAGTCAGATACGCAGTATTTT	CAWSVQSDTQYF
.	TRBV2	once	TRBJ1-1	TGTGCCAGCAGGCAAACAATGAACACTGAAGCTTTCTTT	CASRQTMNTEAFF
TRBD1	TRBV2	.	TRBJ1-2	TGTGCCAGCGACGACAGGGGGTATGGCTATGGCTACACCTTC	CASDDRGYGYGYTF
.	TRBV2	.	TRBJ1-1	TGTGCCAGCAGTCGGGGGGGGAACACTGAAGCTTTCTTT	CASSRGGNTEAFF
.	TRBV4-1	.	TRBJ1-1	TGCGCCAGCAGCCAAGGCAGGTGGACTGAAGCTTTCTTT	CASSQGRWTEAFF
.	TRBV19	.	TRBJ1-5	TGTGCCAGTAGTATAGGTGACACCAGCAATCAGCCCCAGCATTTT	CASSIGDTSNQPQHF
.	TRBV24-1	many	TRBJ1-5	TGTGCCACCAGTGGGCACGGGGGCAATCAGCCCCAGCATTTT	CATSGHGGNQPQHF
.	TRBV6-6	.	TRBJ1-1	TGTGCCAGCAGTGAGAGGGTAGGGACTGAAGCTTTCTTT	CASSERVGTEAFF
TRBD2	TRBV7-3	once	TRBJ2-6	TGTGCCAGCAGCGAGGACGGGAGGACTGGGGCCAACGTCCTGACTTTC	CASSEDGRTGANVLTF
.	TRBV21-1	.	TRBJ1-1	TGTGCCAGCAGTAAAGGGAGCACTGAAGCTTTCTTT	CASSKGSTEAFF
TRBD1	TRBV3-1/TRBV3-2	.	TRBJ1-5	TGTGCCAGCAGCCAAGCCGGGACAGGGCGGTCTCGGCAGCCCCAGCATTTT	CASSQAGTGRSRQPQHF
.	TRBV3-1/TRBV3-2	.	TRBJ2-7	TGTGCCAGCAGCCCCGCCGGGGAAAAGCAGTACTTC	CASSPAGEKQYF
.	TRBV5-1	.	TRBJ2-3	TGCGCCAGCAGCTCAGACTCCTCCTCAGATACGCAGTATTTT	CASSSDSSSDTQYF
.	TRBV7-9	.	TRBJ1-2	TGTGCCAGCAGCTTAGGGGGGCAGGGACACTCAAACTATGGCTACACCTTC	CASSLGGQGHSNYGYTF
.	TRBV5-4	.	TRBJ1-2	TGTGCCAGCAGCTTGGATCGGGGGGGCGCGTTCTATGGCTACACCTTC	CASSLDRGGAFYGYTF
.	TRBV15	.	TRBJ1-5	TGTGCCACTACCCAGACAGGTTATCAGCCCCAGCATTTT	CATTQTGYQPQHF
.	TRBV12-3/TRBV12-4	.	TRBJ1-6	TGTGCCAGCAGTCGAGGGAATAATTCACCCCTCCACTTT	CASSRGNNSPLHF
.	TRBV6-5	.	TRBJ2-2	TGTGCCAGCAGTAGGGGAACAGCGAACACCGGGGAGCTGTTTTTT	CASSRGTANTGELFF
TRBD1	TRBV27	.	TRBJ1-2	TGTGCCAGCAGTTTCCTAACCGGGACAGGGACTTTTCTGGATGGCTACACCTTC	CASSFLTGTGTFLDGYTF
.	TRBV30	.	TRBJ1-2	TGTGCCTGGAGCCCCCGGGGAAGGGACTACACCTTC	CAWSPRGRDYTF
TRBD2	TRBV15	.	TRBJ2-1	TGTGCCACCAGCTCTAGCGGGGAAGCCTACAATGAGCAGTTCTTC	CATSSSGEAYNEQFF
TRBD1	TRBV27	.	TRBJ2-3	TGTGCCAGCGCACAAGGGGGCCGTAGCACAGATACGCAGTATTTT	CASAQGGRSTDTQYF
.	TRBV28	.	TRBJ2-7	TGTGCCACGGGGGGGACAGTTTCCTACGAGCAGTACTTC	CATGGTVSYEQYF
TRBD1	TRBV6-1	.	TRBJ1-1	TGTGCCAGCAGTGAGGGACAGGGGCGCCAGAACACTGAAGCTTTCTTT	CASSEGQGRQNTEAFF
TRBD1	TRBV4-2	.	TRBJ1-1	TGTGCCAGCAGCCAAGGGACAGGGGTCACTGAAGCTTTCTTT	CASSQGTGVTEAFF
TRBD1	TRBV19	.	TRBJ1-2	TGTGCCAGTAGTACCCAGGACAGGGGCGACTATGGCTACACCTTC	CASSTQDRGDYGYTF
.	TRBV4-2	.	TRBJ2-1	TGTGCCAGCAGCCAACACCTAGGCGATGAGCAGTTCTTC	CASSQHLGDEQFF
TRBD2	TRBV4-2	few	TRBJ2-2	TGTGCCAGCAGCCATATCGGGACTAGCGGGGGGGCCGAGGGCGGGGAGCTGTTTTTT	CASSHIGTSGGAEGGELFF
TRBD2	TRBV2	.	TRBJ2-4	TGTGCCAGCTGGTCGTCGGGGGGGCGCAACATTCAGTACTTC	CASWSSGGRNIQYF
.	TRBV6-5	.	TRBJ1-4	TGTGCCAGCAACCGGTGGGACAAGAATGAAAAACTGTTTTTT	CASNRWDKNEKLFF
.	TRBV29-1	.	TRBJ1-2	TGCAGCGTTGAAGTCGTGAAAGGGGTGAGTGGCTACACCTTC	CSVEVVKGVSGYTF
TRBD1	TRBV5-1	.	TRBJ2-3	TGCGCCAGCAGCTCAGGACAGGTTAGCACAGATACGCAGTATTTT	CASSSGQVSTDTQYF
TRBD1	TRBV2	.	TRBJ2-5	TGTGCCAGCAGTGAAGGTGGTTCATGGAGACAGGGCCAAGAGACCCAGTACTTC	CASSEGGSWRQGQETQYF
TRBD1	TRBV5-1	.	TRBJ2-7	TGCGCCAGCAGCCCCGGACAGGTTCCCGGCGAGCAGTACTTC	CASSPGQVPGEQYF
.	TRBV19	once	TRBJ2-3	TGTGCCAGTAGTATAGCAGTTTACAGAGATACGCAGTATTTT	CASSIAVYRDTQYF
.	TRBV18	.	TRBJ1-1	TGTGCCAGCTCACCAGGGACACCCCACACTGAAGCTTTCTTT	CASSPGTPHTEAFF
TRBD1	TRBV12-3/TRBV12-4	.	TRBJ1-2	TGTGCTGTGACAGGGGGAAATCGGCATGGCTACACCTTC	CAVTGGNRHGYTF
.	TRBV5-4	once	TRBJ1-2	TGTGCCAGCAGGTTGGACAGTGGCGGCTACACCTTC	CASRLDSGGYTF